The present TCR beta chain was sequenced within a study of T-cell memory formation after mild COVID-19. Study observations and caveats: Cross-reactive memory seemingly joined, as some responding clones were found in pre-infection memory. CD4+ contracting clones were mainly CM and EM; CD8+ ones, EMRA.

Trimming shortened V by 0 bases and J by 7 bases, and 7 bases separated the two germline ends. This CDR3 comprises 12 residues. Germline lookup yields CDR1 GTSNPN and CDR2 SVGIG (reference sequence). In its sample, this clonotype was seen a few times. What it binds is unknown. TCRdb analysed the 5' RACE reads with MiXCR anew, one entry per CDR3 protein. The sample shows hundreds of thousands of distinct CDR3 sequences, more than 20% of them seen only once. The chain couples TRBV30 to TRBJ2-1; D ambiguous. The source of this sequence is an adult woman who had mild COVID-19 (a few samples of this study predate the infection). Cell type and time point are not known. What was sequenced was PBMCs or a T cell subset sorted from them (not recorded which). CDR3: CAWSVLGNEQFF. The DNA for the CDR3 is TGTGCCTGGAGTGTACTGGGGAATGAGCAGTTCTTC.